The clone carrying this T cell receptor beta chain was found many times. Its antigen is undetermined. Unique molecular identifiers were present on the cDNA, which also gained a universal primer site by template switching. MiXCR, applied by TCRdb to the 5' RACE reads, yields one record per CDR3 protein. The table includes about 900,000 distinct CDR3 sequences, 9% to 15% detected once. The data were taken from a study of identical twins. Regarding the study as a whole: Abundant beta clonotypes from cord blood had fewer insertions, unlike memory repertoires, which showed none. Zero-insertion analyses could be partly confounded by invariant MAIT and iNKT cells.

Healthy Caucasians, and only they, were the donors. Per germline, CDR1 SQVTM and CDR2 ANQGSEA. The CDR3 extends over 14 amino acids. V was cut by 6 bases and J by 4 bases, with 19 bases left in between. This same sample was also taken into another study, of yellow fever vaccine responses in identical twins.

The gene calls are TRBV29-1 and TRBJ2-7; D tentatively fits TRBD1 or TRBD2 (6 bases each). This TCR was sampled from a woman between 18 and 30 years old in good health. The source material was PBMCs. The CDR3 region is CSVATRGEGYEQYF. The CDR3 DNA follows: TGCAGCGTGGCGACAAGGGGGGAAGGGTACGAGCAGTACTTC.